Presented here are 13 T cell receptor beta chains from one specimen sequenced in a study of T cell responses to AZD1222 COVID-19 vaccine. Sequencing used immunoSEQ multiplex PCR; TCRdb keeps in-frame clones, though not all of them. The sample holds approximately 150,000 clones; 91% are singletons and the top ten take roughly 1.2%. The sequenced sample was peripheral blood, obtained 28 days after the second AZD1222 dose. Receptors were obtained from an adult who received the AZD1222 COVID-19 vaccine.

The genes are TRBV19 and TRBJ2-5; D remains ambiguous. Germline values: CDR1 LNHDA, CDR2 SQIVND (reference sequence). The CDR3 runs to 14 residues. The ends were cut back, 3 bases at V and 5 bases at J, with 13 bases in the middle. The CDR3 DNA follows: TGTGCCAGTAGTATTACGGCTAGATGGGAGACCCAGTACTTC. Its translation is CASSITARWETQYF. Full variable domain (rest looked up from reference TRBV19 and TRBJ2-5): DGGITQSPKYLFRKEGQNVTLSCEQNLNHDAMYWYRQDPGQGLRLIYYSQIVNDFQKGDIAEGYSVSREKKESFPLTVTSAQKNPTAFYLCASSITARWETQYFGPGTRLLVL.

This chain uses TRBV25-1 with TRBJ1-1, with D unresolved. There are 15 residues in the CDR3. V lost 5 bases and J 4 bases, leaving 17 bases between the germline ends. Looked up from germline, CDR1 is MGHDK and CDR2 is SYGVNS. For the CDR3, the DNA is TGTGCCAGCAGTCCTCGGGTTGGGGTTTTCACTGAAGCTTTCTTT. Its translation: CASSPRVGVFTEAFF.

This chain connects TRBV18 to TRBJ2-6; D is possibly TRBD1 (5 bases). Germline-derived CDR1 and CDR2 are KGHSH and LQKENI. V lost 2 bases and J 0 bases, leaving 8 bases between the germline ends. The CDR3 is 16 amino acids. CDR3 region: CASSPGAGSGANVLTF. CDR3 sequence (DNA): TGTGCCAGCTCACCAGGGGCAGGCTCTGGGGCCAACGTCCTGACTTTC.

The rearrangement links TRBV6-1 to TRBJ1-5, with D unclear. This CDR3 spans 14 amino acids. Trimming removed 2 bases from V and 2 bases from J, with 7 bases in between. Germline CDR1 and CDR2: MNHNS and SASEGT. Here the CDR3 reads CASSENLGNQPQHF. In DNA, the CDR3 is TGTGCCAGCAGTGAAAATTTGGGCAATCAGCCCCAGCATTTT.

The rearrangement joins TRBV27 to TRBJ1-6; D remains unclear. Germline CDR1 and CDR2: MNHEY and SMNVEV (reference sequence). Trimming took 0 bases from V and 6 from J, leaving 9 bases between them. CDR3 size: 15 residues. The CDR3 region has the DNA TGTGCCAGCAGTTTATCGAGGGAGACTAATTCACCCCTCCACTTT. Its protein is CASSLSRETNSPLHF.

The chain uses TRBV27 and TRBJ1-3, with D unresolved. With 2 bases removed from V and 0 bases from J, the gap between germline ends came to 8 bases. Germline V gene lookup returns CDR1 MNHEY and CDR2 SMNVEV (reference sequence). The CDR3 contains 15 residues. DNA of the CDR3: TGTGCCAGCAGTTTAGGCGGAAGCTCTGGAAACACCATATATTTT. Translated, it gives CASSLGGSSGNTIYF.

The chain links TRBV5-1 to TRBJ2-5, with TRBD2 matching 10 bases. The CDR3 loop spans 16 amino acids. In germline, CDR1 is SGHRS, CDR2 YFSETQ. The trim removed 4 bases at V and 2 bases at J, leaving 8 bases unmatched. In DNA, the CDR3 is TGCGCCAGCAGCGGGGGGAGCGGGAGGGCACAAGAGACCCAGTACTTC. Translation gives CASSGGSGRAQETQYF.

This clone was recorded once. This chain uses TRBV4-2 with TRBJ1-1; a possible D gene is TRBD1 (5 bases). CDR1 and CDR2 from the germline V gene are LGHNA and YNFKEQ. This CDR3 contains 13 residues. Trimming left V 3 bases short and J 7 bases short, with 12 bases between. Here the CDR3 reads CASSHIGDFEAFF. CDR3 coding DNA: TGTGCCAGCAGCCACATCGGGGACTTTGAAGCTTTCTTT.

The chain employs TRBV5-1 and TRBJ2-1; D is possibly TRBD2 (6 bases). Germline loops: CDR1 SGHRS, CDR2 YFSETQ. This CDR3 has 15 amino acids. V lost 1 base and J lost 5, with 13 bases in between. The CDR3 loop is CASSLYWGLNNEQFF. For the CDR3, the DNA is TGCGCCAGCAGCTTGTATTGGGGACTTAACAATGAGCAGTTCTTC.

V is TRBV27 and J is TRBJ1-1; 12 bases are shared with TRBD1. This CDR3 has 16 residues. The trim removed 5 bases at V and 4 bases at J, leaving 8 bases unmatched. Germline CDR1 and CDR2: MNHEY and SMNVEV (reference sequence). This chain's CDR3 is CASSPTRDRGLTEAFF. Written as DNA, the CDR3 is TGTGCCAGCAGTCCTACCCGGGACAGGGGGCTCACTGAAGCTTTCTTT.

This chain links TRBV5-4 with TRBJ1-2; TRBD1 is a possible D gene (5 bases). The CDR3 has 13 amino acids. Trimming cost V 1 base and J 4 bases, with 8 bases left between them. The germline CDR1 and CDR2 sequences are SGHNT and YYREEE (reference sequence). CDR3 amino acids: CASSLRDPYGYTF. Written as DNA, the CDR3 is TGTGCCAGCAGCTTGAGGGACCCCTATGGCTACACCTTC.

This rearrangement joins TRBV20-1 to TRBJ2-3, with D possibly being TRBD2 (6 bases). V gave up 6 bases and J gave up 5 bases, with 6 bases separating them. The CDR3 extends over 10 amino acids. The germline V gene has CDR1 DFQATT and CDR2 SNEGSKA (reference sequence). This CDR3 reads CSAGGDTQYF. CDR3 DNA sequence: TGCAGTGCGGGAGGAGATACGCAGTATTTT.

The rearrangement joins TRBV4-2 to TRBJ1-5; D is uncertain. V lost 1 base and J 5 bases, leaving 15 bases between the germline ends. CDR1 and CDR2 from the germline V gene are LGHNA and YNFKEQ. CDR3 size: 16 residues. The CDR3 protein is CASSQGGRGPHQPQHF. CDR3 coding DNA: TGTGCCAGCAGCCAAGGTGGAAGAGGGCCACATCAGCCCCAGCATTTT.